This T cell receptor (beta chain) appears in the sequencing data of a study of T cell responses to AZD1222 COVID-19 vaccine. Note on this clone: The antigen is undetermined.

Profiled with immunoSEQ multiplex PCR; TCRdb holds only in-frame clones, not every one. The sample lists 170,000 or so clones, about nine tenths occurring once. Trimming stripped 3 bases from V and 2 bases from J, with 8 bases between. Germline V lookup: CDR1 SEHNR, CDR2 FQNEAQ (reference sequence). The CDR3 length is 13 residues. General study findings and limits: Seropositive status at baseline applied to only five to seven AZD1222 recipients.

The sequencing here drew on peripheral blood, taken on day 0 of AZD1222 vaccination. V usage is TRBV7-9 and J usage is TRBJ2-7; D unresolved. This receptor was identified in an adult in good health. The CDR3 DNA follows: TGTGCCAGCAGCTTGAAATCAGCCTACGAGCAGTACTTC. This encodes CASSLKSAYEQYF.